The present T cell receptor beta chain was sequenced within a study of blood T cell repertoires in COVID-19. At the level of the study: The United States, Italy and Spain supplied acute and convalescent COVID-19 samples. PBMCs, B-cell-depleted T cells, or T cells were the source of the cDNA or gDNA that made up the material.

Trimming pared 5 bases from V and 5 bases from J, leaving 12 bases between. Germline V lookup: CDR1 SGHVS, CDR2 FNYEAQ. The CDR3 consists of 13 residues. Per the study methods: Amplifying reference gene primers gave estimates of nucleated cell counts. The assay was immunoSEQ multiplex PCR, and TCRdb's table has in-frame clones only and misses some. Clone size and the V and J calls come from that table; the DNA yielded D and trimming. The table shows tens of thousands of clones, with around nine tenths occurring only once. This chain links TRBV7-6 with TRBJ2-5; possibly TRBD2 for D (5 bases). The receptor comes from an older man with acute or convalescent COVID-19. The sequencing sample was made of peripheral blood. The CDR3, as DNA: TGTGCCAGCAGCCGAGGGCTTAGGGAGACCCAGTACTTC. Amino acid sequence: CASSRGLRETQYF.